The rows below give T cell receptor beta chains drawn from one sample of a study of cytomegalovirus exposure and HLA in healthy donors. The assay was immunoSEQ multiplex PCR, and TCRdb's table has in-frame clones only and misses some. This sample's table has under 150,000 clones. The material sequenced was PBMCs. These receptors all come from a woman between 35 and 50 years old in good health and CMV-seronegative. Each CDR3 is given with its conserved first and last residue. A D gene is named only where the DNA matches it firmly.

>TRBJ2-5|TRBV5-4|TRBD2
CASSRGAGGQETQYF
TGTGCCAGCAGCCGAGGGGCGGGGGGCCAAGAGACCCAGTACTTC
>TRBJ1-2|TRBV6-6|-
CASGLQVRYGYTF
TGTGCCAGCGGACTACAAGTGCGGTATGGCTACACCTTC
>TRBJ1-4|TRBV18|-
CASSPRGTLSTNEKLFF
TGTGCCAGCTCACCACGGGGGACATTATCAACTAATGAAAAACTGTTTTTT
>TRBJ2-1|TRBV5-1|-
CASSLAIMNEQFF
TGCGCCAGCAGCTTGGCCATCATGAATGAGCAGTTCTTC
>TRBJ2-2|TRBV25-1|TRBD1
CASSPYRTGGTGELFF
TGTGCCAGCAGCCCCTATCGGACAGGGGGCACCGGGGAGCTGTTTTTT
>TRBJ1-2|TRBV7-9|TRBD1
CASSSQGAQVYGYTF
TGTGCCAGCAGCTCCCAGGGGGCGCAGGTCTATGGCTACACCTTC
>TRBJ2-5|TRBV7-9|-
CASAIGGRQETQYF
TGTGCCAGCGCCATAGGAGGACGCCAAGAGACCCAGTACTTC
>TRBJ2-2|TRBV6-5|-
CASSYSRGLGELFF
TGTGCCAGCAGTTACTCCCGAGGGCTCGGGGAGCTGTTTTTT
>TRBJ2-2|TRBV11-3|TRBD2
CASSQTGLAGGELFF
TGTGCCAGCAGCCAGACGGGACTAGCGGGGGGGGAGCTGTTTTTT
>TRBJ1-5|TRBV11-2|-
CASSLYGDQPQHF
TGTGCCAGCAGCTTATACGGGGATCAGCCCCAGCATTTT
>TRBJ1-4|TRBV7-8|TRBD1
CASSLYRGDEKLFF
TGTGCCAGCAGCTTATACAGGGGGGATGAAAAACTGTTTTTT
>TRBJ2-2|TRBV19|TRBD1
CASSGGLTGGAYGELFF
TGTGCCAGTAGCGGGGGGTTGACAGGGGGCGCCTACGGGGAGCTGTTTTTT
>TRBJ2-4|TRBV23-1|TRBD2
CASSPPPGGENIQYF
TGCGCCAGCAGTCCTCCGCCGGGGGGGGAAAACATTCAGTACTTC
>TRBJ1-1|TRBV29-1|TRBD1
CSTTQGGRTEAFF
TGCAGCACCACACAGGGGGGGAGGACTGAAGCTTTCTTT
>TRBJ2-5|TRBV9|-
CASSVASLAETQYF
TGTGCCAGCAGCGTAGCCAGTCTAGCTGAGACCCAGTACTTC
>TRBJ1-4|TRBV4-2|-
CASSQEGQEGLFF
TGTGCCAGCAGCCAAGAGGGGCAGGAGGGACTGTTTTTT
>TRBJ2-2|TRBV5-1|-
CASSLAGGTGELFF
TGCGCCAGCAGCTTGGCCGGGGGAACCGGGGAGCTGTTTTTT
>TRBJ1-2|TRBV6-5|-
CASSSPRGGESGYTF
TGTGCCAGCAGTTCTCCTCGCGGAGGTGAAAGTGGCTACACCTTC
>TRBJ1-2|TRBV5-1|-
CASTPTDGTYGYTF
TGCGCCAGCACCCCGACAGACGGAACCTATGGCTACACCTTC
>TRBJ2-3|TRBV5-4|-
CASSSSTDTQYF
TGTGCCAGCAGCTCGAGCACAGATACGCAGTATTTT
>TRBJ2-1|TRBV5-1|TRBD2
CASTGTSGDNEQFF
TGCGCCAGCACCGGGACTAGCGGAGACAATGAGCAGTTCTTC
>TRBJ2-3|TRBV4-3|TRBD2
CASSVAGTSGGDRLGDTQYF
TGCGCCAGCAGCGTCGCCGGGACTAGCGGGGGAGATCGACTAGGAGATACGCAGTATTTT
>TRBJ1-3|TRBV7-9|-
CASSLGGASSGNTIYF
TGTGCCAGCAGCTTAGGCGGGGCGAGCTCTGGAAACACCATATATTTT
>TRBJ1-2|TRBV6-5|TRBD1
CASSSHGTGDWGYTF
TGTGCCAGCAGTTCCCACGGGACAGGGGATTGGGGCTACACCTTC
>TRBJ1-2|TRBV19|TRBD1
CASRTGGRYGYTF
TGTGCCAGTCGGACAGGGGGCCGCTATGGCTACACCTTC
>TRBJ1-3|TRBV19|-
CASSSMGGLSGVTPRGTHF
TGTGCCAGTAGCTCCATGGGGGGACTCTCTGGAGTAACACCTCGAGGTACTCATTTT
>TRBJ2-5|TRBV5-1|-
CASSLRETQYF
TGCGCCAGCAGCTTGCGGGAGACCCAGTACTTC
>TRBJ2-7|TRBV28|-
CASSTLWEVPLYEQYF
TGTGCCAGCAGCACCCTTTGGGAGGTGCCCCTCTACGAGCAGTACTTC
>TRBJ1-6|TRBV19|-
CASSIERASPLHF
TGTGCCAGTAGTATAGAGAGGGCATCACCCCTCCACTTT
>TRBJ1-4|TRBV15|TRBD1
CATSRPQGADEKLFF
TGTGCCACCAGCAGACCACAGGGGGCAGATGAAAAACTGTTTTTT
>TRBJ2-1|TRBV5-8|-
CASSLVSQGSYNEQFF
TGTGCCAGCAGCTTGGTGTCTCAGGGGAGCTACAATGAGCAGTTCTTC
>TRBJ1-2|TRBV6-1|-
CASSEEGRGSSYTF
TGTGCCAGCAGTGAAGAGGGAAGGGGGAGCAGCTACACCTTC
>TRBJ2-7|TRBV11-2|TRBD2
CASSLVWRGTYEQYF
TGTGCCAGCAGCTTAGTTTGGCGGGGGACCTACGAGCAGTACTTC